This T cell receptor beta chain was obtained from a study of prognosis after radiotherapy for stage I lung cancer. The overall study: Medical inoperability applied to all of the non-small cell lung cancer patients.

The genomic DNA TCR beta CDR3 region underwent two rounds of multiplex PCR. Used in first-round PCR were primers specific to each TRBV and TRBJ gene. TCRdb itself ran the multiplex PCR reads through MiXCR, one entry per CDR3 protein. The sample gives approximately 20,000 distinct CDR3 sequences, around 45% of which show up once; about 35% is in the top ten. Findings of the study overall: Reduced unique TCR clone counts were recorded after stereotactic body radiation therapy, with a median of around 10,000 versus 6,900. Patients with metastases reportedly showed TRBV and TRBJ gene usage that differed from patients without metastases.

At each of two time points, about 6 milliliters of venous blood were taken. V trimming: 4 bases; J trimming: 5 bases; junction bases outside the gene matches: 5. There are 15 residues in the CDR3. Germline assignment: CDR1 GTSNPN and CDR2 SVGIG (reference sequence). This clonotype appeared many times. Its antigen remains unidentified. The starting material was PBMCs, obtained before or after stereotactic body radiation therapy (not recorded which). This TCR was recovered from a donor of 50 years or more with non-small cell lung cancer. The J gene is TRBJ2-3, the V gene TRBV30, with 14 bases that match TRBD2. The CDR3 loop is CAWTRGLAGVDTQYF. DNA for the CDR3: TGTGCCTGGACGAGGGGACTAGCGGGAGTAGATACGCAGTATTTT.